The T cell receptor (beta chain) described here comes from a study of monozygotic twins with inflammatory bowel disease. TCRdb reprocessed the 5' RACE reads and keeps a single row for each CDR3 protein, giving no DNA. The sample's table shows about 380,000 distinct CDR3 sequences. CDR3 length equals 18 residues. Germline values: CDR1 LGHNA, CDR2 YSLEER. This chain uses TRBV4-3 with TRBJ1-2; with no DNA, the TCRdb D assignment of TRBD1 cannot be verified. The TCR comes from a human donor with ulcerative colitis or Crohn's disease, or a healthy co-twin of an affected twin (not recorded which). Specimen: blood. Here the CDR3 reads CASSQQPPATGSNYGYTF.